This entry lists 24 T cell receptor beta chains sequenced from one sample in a study of cytomegalovirus exposure and HLA in healthy donors. The PCR ran on 60 Vbeta and 13 Jbeta primers. Here immunoSEQ multiplex PCR was the method, and the copy in TCRdb shows in-frame clones only, minus some. Counted here are over 150,000 clones, 85% occurring once; the ten biggest clones make up 1%. Sequencing input: PBMCs. The receptors were sampled from a boy younger than 10 in good health and CMV-seronegative.

This clone was detected a few times. This CDR3 reads CASSELTSGEQFF. DNA of the CDR3: TGTGCCAGCAGTGAATTGACTAGCGGTGAGCAGTTCTTC. V gene TRBV2 combines with J gene TRBJ2-1; 9 bases are shared with TRBD2. Germline CDR1 and CDR2: SNHLY and FYNNEI. Trimming removed 2 bases from V and 9 bases from J; junction bases left unmatched: 2. This CDR3 has 13 residues.

This clone showed up just a few times. The rearrangement links TRBV27 to TRBJ1-6; D is unclear. V was pared by 4 bases and J by 7 bases, with 5 bases between. The CDR3 has 12 amino acids. Germline V gives CDR1 MNHEY, CDR2 SMNVEV (reference sequence). The CDR3 reads CASSSVNSPLHF. CDR3 bases: TGTGCCAGCAGTTCGGTAAATTCACCCCTCCACTTT.

The genes are TRBV6-1 and TRBJ2-3, with 10 bases matching TRBD2. The CDR3 runs to 17 residues. V lost 1 base, J lost 3 bases, and 7 bases stayed unmatched. The germline CDR1 and CDR2 sequences are MNHNS and SASEGT. The CDR3 protein is CASSEEAGGLITDTQYF. In DNA, the CDR3 is TGTGCCAGCAGTGAAGAAGCGGGGGGGCTAATAACAGATACGCAGTATTTT.

V gene TRBV14 combines with J gene TRBJ1-1; possibly TRBD1 for D (6 bases). The length of the CDR3 is 15 residues. Trimming removed 1 base from V and 10 bases from J, with 19 bases in between. The germline V gene has CDR1 SGHDN and CDR2 FVKESK. CDR3 sequence reads: CASSQAPGARGGAFF. CDR3 in DNA: TGTGCCAGCAGCCAAGCACCGGGGGCAAGGGGGGGAGCTTTCTTT. The whole variable domain, remainder taken from reference TRBV14 and TRBJ1-1, is EAGVTQFPSHSVIEKGQTVTLRCDPISGHDNLYWYRRVMGKEIKFLLHFVKESKQDESGMPNNRFLAERTGGTYSTLKVQPAELEDSGVYFCASSQAPGARGGAFFGQGTRLTVV.

CDR3 amino acids: CATSTGTGYETQYF. CDR3 in DNA: TGTGCCACCTCTACCGGGACAGGGTACGAGACCCAGTACTTC. The chain recombines TRBV10-3 with TRBJ2-5; TRBD1 agrees at 9 bases. Germline V gene sequence: CDR1 ENHRY, CDR2 SYGVKD. V dropped 10 bases and J dropped 5; count of bases not matched to a gene: 11. This CDR3 is 14 amino acids long.

CDR3 sequence: CASSPGLAGLSTGELFF. The CDR3 DNA sequence: TGTGCCAGCTCACCAGGACTAGCGGGGCTCTCAACCGGGGAGCTGTTTTTT. This rearrangement joins TRBV18 to TRBJ2-2, with 12 bases aligning to TRBD2. This CDR3 is 17 amino acids long. Losses at the gene ends were 2 bases for V and 5 bases for J; bases not matched to a gene: 6. Germline assignment: CDR1 KGHSH and CDR2 LQKENI.

The V and J genes are TRBV5-4 and TRBJ1-1; D not resolved. CDR1 is SGHNT and CDR2 is YYREEE in the germline V gene (reference sequence). Trimming left V 0 bases short and J 1 base short, with 13 bases between. The CDR3 has 16 residues. CDR3 sequence: CASSLAVRTGNTEAFF. The DNA for the CDR3 is TGTGCCAGCAGCTTGGCGGTTCGGACTGGGAACACTGAAGCTTTCTTT.

This clone was counted between two and nine times. J is TRBJ2-7 and V is TRBV23-1; weak D call: TRBD1 (6 bases). TRBV23-1 is annotated as an ORF whose role is uncertain. This CDR3 is built from 14 residues. V lost 4 bases to trimming and J lost 1 base, with 11 bases between them. CDR3 nucleotide sequence: TGCGCCAGCAGTCCGAGACAGGAGTCCTACGAGCAGTACGTC. This translates into CASSPRQESYEQYV.

This clone was found a few times. This chain links TRBV28 with TRBJ2-3, with 9 bases matching TRBD2. The CDR3 has 14 amino acids. The V and J ends lost 7 bases and 6 bases, in that order; junction bases with no gene match: 8. Germline CDR1 is MDHEN and CDR2 is SYDVKM. The CDR3 DNA is TGTGCCAGCATGGTAGCGGGGGCCCGGGATACGCAGTATTTT. It is translated as CASMVAGARDTQYF.

The chain couples TRBV5-4 to TRBJ2-3, with 12 bases that match TRBD1. With 3 bases clipped from V and 2 bases from J, the junction kept 10 bases outside the gene matches. CDR3 size: 18 residues. Germline CDR1 reads SGHNT; CDR2 reads YYREEE (reference sequence). The CDR3 sequence is CASSSGTGGGRHTDTQYF. The CDR3, as DNA: TGTGCCAGCAGCTCGGGGACAGGGGGCGGTAGGCACACAGATACGCAGTATTTT.

The CDR3 reads CASSFTGATNEKLFF. In nucleotides, the CDR3 is TGTGCCAGCAGTTTCACAGGGGCAACTAATGAAAAACTGTTTTTT. The gene calls are TRBV28 and TRBJ1-4, with 7 nucleotides matching TRBD1. V trimming: 3 bases; J trimming: 0 bases; junction bases outside the gene matches: 1. CDR1 is MDHEN and CDR2 is SYDVKM in the germline V gene. The CDR3 contains 15 residues.

This chain joins TRBV7-2 and TRBJ1-2, with D perhaps TRBD1 (5 bases). Germline lookup yields CDR1 SGHTA and CDR2 FQGNSA. This CDR3 spans 16 amino acids. Trimming stripped 7 bases from V and 1 base from J, with 19 bases between. CDR3 in DNA: TGTGCCAGCACCCTGGGGGGGGGAGGGGATAACTATGGCTACACCTTC. Encoded protein: CASTLGGGGDNYGYTF.

The chain couples TRBV7-9 to TRBJ1-1; TRBD1 agrees at 12 bases. This CDR3 comprises 17 residues. With V trimmed by 0 bases and J by 1 base, 3 bases remained unmatched. Germline V lookup: CDR1 SEHNR, CDR2 FQNEAQ (reference sequence). The CDR3 region is CASSLAGTGGGNTEAFF. The CDR3 coding sequence is TGTGCCAGCAGCTTAGCGGGGACAGGGGGCGGGAACACTGAAGCTTTCTTT.

This clone came up a few times. This chain connects TRBV14 to TRBJ2-3; TRBD2 aligns across 10 bases. V shed 1 base and J 8 bases; nucleotides not matched to a gene: 9. The CDR3 totals 16 residues. Looked up from germline, CDR1 is SGHDN and CDR2 is FVKESK. The CDR3 is CASSQGLKRLAGTQYF. For the CDR3, the DNA is TGTGCCAGCAGCCAAGGGCTAAAAAGACTAGCGGGTACGCAGTATTTT.

This rearrangement joins TRBV7-4 to TRBJ1-2, with D perhaps matching TRBD1 (5 bases). V was pared by 1 base and J by 4 bases, with 10 bases between. Germline lookup yields CDR1 SGHVT and CDR2 SQSDAQ. This CDR3 contains 14 residues. The CDR3 reads CASSLVGGAYGYTF. CDR3 coding DNA: TGTGCCAGCAGCTTAGTGGGAGGGGCCTATGGCTACACCTTC.

J is TRBJ1-1 and V is TRBV15; TRBD1 matches 9 bases. The CDR3 spans 18 residues. Germline V gene sequence: CDR1 LNHNV, CDR2 YYDKDF (reference sequence). V lost 3 bases to trimming and J lost 1 base; unmatched junction nucleotides: 12. CDR3 in DNA: TGTGCCACCAGCAGTGCAGCCGGGACAGGGTTTAAGAACACTGAAGCTTTCTTT. This gives the protein CATSSAAGTGFKNTEAFF.

This chain joins TRBV6-5 and TRBJ1-1; D is unresolved. This CDR3 contains 14 residues. Per germline, CDR1 MNHEY and CDR2 SVGAGI. Trimming took off 5 bases at V and 6 bases at J, with 16 bases between the two ends. In DNA, the CDR3 is TGTGCCAGCAGTAGCCACCATTCGGGAGCTGAAGCTTTCTTT. This gives the protein CASSSHHSGAEAFF.

The rearrangement uses TRBV28 and TRBJ2-3, with a weak D call TRBD2 (5 bases). V lost 1 base and J lost 0, with 8 bases in between. In germline, CDR1 is MDHEN, CDR2 SYDVKM. The CDR3 loop spans 15 amino acids. In nucleotides, the CDR3 is TGTGCCAGCAGTTTATCGGGGAAGAGCACAGATACGCAGTATTTT. Translating it yields CASSLSGKSTDTQYF.

V gene TRBV27 combines with J gene TRBJ2-1, with 8 bases lining up with TRBD2. V lost 5 bases, J lost 7 bases, and 13 bases stayed unmatched. CDR1 and CDR2 from the germline V gene are MNHEY and SMNVEV (reference sequence). CDR3 length: 16 residues. CDR3: CASSPLSLAGPNEQFF. Here the CDR3 DNA reads TGTGCCAGCAGTCCTCTGTCTCTAGCGGGCCCAAATGAGCAGTTCTTC.

This clone was picked up one time. The rearrangement joins TRBV5-4 to TRBJ1-5, with 10 bases fitting TRBD1. CDR1 is SGHNT and CDR2 is YYREEE in the germline V gene (reference sequence). The J segment lost 4 bases and the V segment lost 4 bases, leaving 2 bases of the junction unmatched. CDR3 length: 14 residues. For the CDR3, the DNA is TGTGCCAGCAGCCAGGACAGGGGGAATCAGCCCCAGCATTTT. Amino acid sequence: CASSQDRGNQPQHF.

The chain links TRBV2 to TRBJ1-2; D not certain. CDR1 and CDR2 (germline): SNHLY, FYNNEI. The CDR3 is 11 amino acids. Trimming pared 6 bases from V and 8 bases from J, leaving 10 bases between. The CDR3 loop reads CASSVSPGYTF. CDR3 in DNA: TGTGCCAGCAGCGTTAGTCCGGGCTACACCTTC.

The chain uses TRBV6-1 and TRBJ2-5; tentative D call: TRBD1 (5 bases). CDR1 and CDR2 from the germline V gene are MNHNS and SASEGT. The CDR3 totals 13 residues. Trimming took off 4 bases at V and 1 base at J, with 7 bases between the two ends. The DNA of the CDR3 is TGTGCCAGCAGTGGACAGACCCAAGAGACCCAGTACTTC. Its translation: CASSGQTQETQYF.

The chain uses TRBV7-3 and TRBJ1-1; D call uncertain. The CDR3 has 16 amino acids. The V gene's germline CDR1 is SGHTA and CDR2 FQGTGA. V was pared by 0 bases and J by 0 bases, with 11 bases between. The CDR3: CASSLTVADMNTEAFF. DNA of the CDR3: TGTGCCAGCAGCTTAACCGTGGCAGATATGAACACTGAAGCTTTCTTT.

The V gene is TRBV15, the J gene TRBJ2-3, with TRBD1 as a possible D gene (6 bases). The CDR3 runs 17 residues. Germline loops: CDR1 LNHNV, CDR2 YYDKDF (reference sequence). V was pared by 0 bases and J by 3 bases, with 16 bases between. In DNA form, the CDR3 reads TGTGCCACCAGCAGAGAAGGGGGAAGGGGTGGTACAGATACGCAGTATTTT. Protein: CATSREGGRGGTDTQYF. Complete variable domain (other parts from reference TRBV15 and TRBJ2-3): DAMVIQNPRYQVTQFGKPVTLSCSQTLNHNVMYWYQQKSSQAPKLLFHYYDKDFNNEADTPDNFQSRRPNTSFCFLDIRSPGLGDTAMYLCATSREGGRGGTDTQYFGPGTRLTVL.